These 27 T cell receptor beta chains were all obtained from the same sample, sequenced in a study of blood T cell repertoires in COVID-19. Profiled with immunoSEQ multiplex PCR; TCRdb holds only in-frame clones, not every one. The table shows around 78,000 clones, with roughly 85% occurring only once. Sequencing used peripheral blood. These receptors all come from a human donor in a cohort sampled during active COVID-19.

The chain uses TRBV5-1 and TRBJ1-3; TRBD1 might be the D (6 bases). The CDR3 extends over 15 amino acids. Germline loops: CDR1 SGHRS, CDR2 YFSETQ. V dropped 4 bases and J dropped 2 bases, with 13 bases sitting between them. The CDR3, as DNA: TGCGCCAGCAGCGTGTCGGGGGGGCCTGGAAACACCATATATTTT. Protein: CASSVSGGPGNTIYF.

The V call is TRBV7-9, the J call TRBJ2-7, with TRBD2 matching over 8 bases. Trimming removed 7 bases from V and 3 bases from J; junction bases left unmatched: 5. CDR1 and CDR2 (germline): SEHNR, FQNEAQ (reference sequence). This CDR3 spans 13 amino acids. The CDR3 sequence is CASTIAGLYEQYF. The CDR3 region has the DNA TGTGCCAGCACCATAGCGGGACTCTACGAGCAGTACTTC. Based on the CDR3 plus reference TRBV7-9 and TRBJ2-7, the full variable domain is DTGVSQNPRHKITKRGQNVTFRCDPISEHNRLYWYRQTLGQGPEFLTYFQNEAQLEKSRLLSDRFSAERPKGSFSTLEIQRTEQGDSAMYLCASTIAGLYEQYFGPGTRLTVT.

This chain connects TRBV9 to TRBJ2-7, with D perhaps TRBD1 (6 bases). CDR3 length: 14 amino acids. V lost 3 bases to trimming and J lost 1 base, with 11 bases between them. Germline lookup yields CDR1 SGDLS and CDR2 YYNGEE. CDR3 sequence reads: CASSATGTSYEQYF. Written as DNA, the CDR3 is TGTGCCAGCAGCGCCACTGGGACATCCTACGAGCAGTACTTC.

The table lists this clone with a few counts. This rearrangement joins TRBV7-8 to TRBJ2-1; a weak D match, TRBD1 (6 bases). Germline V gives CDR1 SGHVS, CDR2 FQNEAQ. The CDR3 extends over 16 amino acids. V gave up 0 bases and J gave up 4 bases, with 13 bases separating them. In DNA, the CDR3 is TGTGCCAGCAGCTTAGCCCGGACAGTTAATTACAATGAGCAGTTCTTC. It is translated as CASSLARTVNYNEQFF.

The CDR3 sequence: CATEEGGHQPQHF. CDR3 coding DNA: TGTGCCACCGAGGAAGGAGGTCATCAGCCCCAGCATTTT. The chain couples TRBV10-3 to TRBJ1-5; no clear D gene. In germline, CDR1 is ENHRY, CDR2 SYGVKD. V shed 10 bases and J shed 5 bases, with 15 bases lying between them. This CDR3 region has 13 residues.

The CDR3 bases are TGTGCCAGCAGCTCGGACAGGGCGACCAAAAACATTCAGTACTTC. Residues: CASSSDRATKNIQYF. The chain recombines TRBV7-2 with TRBJ2-4, with 8 bases matching TRBD1. The CDR3 totals 15 residues. The V segment lost 4 bases and the J segment 2 bases; nucleotides outside the gene matches: 4. The V gene's germline CDR1 is SGHTA and CDR2 FQGNSA.

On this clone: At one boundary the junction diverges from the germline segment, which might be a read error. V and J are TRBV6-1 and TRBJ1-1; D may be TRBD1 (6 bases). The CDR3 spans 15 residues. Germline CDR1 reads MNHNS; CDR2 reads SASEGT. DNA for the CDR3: TGTGCCAGCAGAGAAGCACAGGGAGTGAACACTGAAGCTTTCTTT. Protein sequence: CASREAQGVNTEAFF.

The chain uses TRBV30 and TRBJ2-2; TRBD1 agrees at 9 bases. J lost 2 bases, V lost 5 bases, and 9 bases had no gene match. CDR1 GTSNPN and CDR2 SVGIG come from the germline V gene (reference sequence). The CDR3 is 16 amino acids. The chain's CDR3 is CAWAPGTGSNTGELFF. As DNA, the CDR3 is TGTGCCTGGGCCCCTGGGACAGGGAGTAACACCGGGGAGCTGTTTTTT.

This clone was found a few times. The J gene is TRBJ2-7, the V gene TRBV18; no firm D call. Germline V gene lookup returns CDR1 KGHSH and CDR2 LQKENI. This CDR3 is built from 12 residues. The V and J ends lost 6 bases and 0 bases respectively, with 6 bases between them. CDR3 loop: CASSPSSYEQYF. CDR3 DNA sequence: TGTGCCAGCTCCCCCAGCTCCTACGAGCAGTACTTC.

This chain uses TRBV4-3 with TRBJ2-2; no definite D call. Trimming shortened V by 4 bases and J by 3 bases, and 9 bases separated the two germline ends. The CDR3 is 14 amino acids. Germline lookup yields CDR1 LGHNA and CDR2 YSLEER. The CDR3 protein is CASSPPSYTGELFF. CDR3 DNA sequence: TGCGCCAGCAGCCCCCCTTCGTACACCGGGGAGCTGTTTTTT.

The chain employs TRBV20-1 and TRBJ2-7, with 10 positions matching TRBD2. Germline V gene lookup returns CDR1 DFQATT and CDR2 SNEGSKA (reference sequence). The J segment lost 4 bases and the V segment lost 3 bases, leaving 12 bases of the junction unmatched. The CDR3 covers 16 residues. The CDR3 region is CSASGPMSSGSYEQYF. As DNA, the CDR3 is TGCAGTGCTAGTGGCCCTATGTCTAGCGGGAGTTACGAGCAGTACTTC.

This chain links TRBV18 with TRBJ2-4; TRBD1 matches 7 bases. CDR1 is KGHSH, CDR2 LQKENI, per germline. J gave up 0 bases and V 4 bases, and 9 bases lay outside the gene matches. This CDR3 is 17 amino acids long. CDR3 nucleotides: TGTGCCAGCTCACTATACGGGACAGAATTAGCCAAAAACATTCAGTACTTC. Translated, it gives CASSLYGTELAKNIQYF.

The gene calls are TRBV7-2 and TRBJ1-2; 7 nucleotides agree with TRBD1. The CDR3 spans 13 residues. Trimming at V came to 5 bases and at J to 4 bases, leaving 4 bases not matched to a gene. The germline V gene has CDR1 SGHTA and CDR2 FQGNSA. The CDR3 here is CASSRGQIYGYTF. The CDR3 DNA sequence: TGTGCCAGCAGCAGGGGACAGATCTATGGCTACACCTTC.

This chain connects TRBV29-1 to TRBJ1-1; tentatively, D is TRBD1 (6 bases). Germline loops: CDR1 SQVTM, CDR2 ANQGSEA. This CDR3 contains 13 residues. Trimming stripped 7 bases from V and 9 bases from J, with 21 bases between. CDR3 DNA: TGCAGCGCAAGGGAACAGGGTGAAGGGAAAGCTTTCTTT. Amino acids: CSAREQGEGKAFF.

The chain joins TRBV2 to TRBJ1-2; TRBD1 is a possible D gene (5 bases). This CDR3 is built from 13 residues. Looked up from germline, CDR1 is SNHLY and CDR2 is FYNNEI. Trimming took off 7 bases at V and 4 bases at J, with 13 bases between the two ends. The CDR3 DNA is TGTGCCAGCAAATTGCAGGGTACCTATGGCTACACCTTC. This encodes CASKLQGTYGYTF.

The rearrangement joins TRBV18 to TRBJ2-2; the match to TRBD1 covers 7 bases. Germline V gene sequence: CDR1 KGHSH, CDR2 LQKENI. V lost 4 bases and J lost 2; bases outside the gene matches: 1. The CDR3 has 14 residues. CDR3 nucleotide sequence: TGTGCCAGCTCACGGGACAGCAACACCGGGGAGCTGTTTTTT. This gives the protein CASSRDSNTGELFF.

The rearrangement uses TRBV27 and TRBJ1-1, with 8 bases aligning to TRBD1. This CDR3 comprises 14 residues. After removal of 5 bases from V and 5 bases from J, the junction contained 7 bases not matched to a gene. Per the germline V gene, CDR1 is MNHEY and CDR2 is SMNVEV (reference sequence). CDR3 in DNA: TGTGCCAGCAGTCCGGACAGGGAGATGACTGAAGCTTTCTTT. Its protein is CASSPDREMTEAFF.

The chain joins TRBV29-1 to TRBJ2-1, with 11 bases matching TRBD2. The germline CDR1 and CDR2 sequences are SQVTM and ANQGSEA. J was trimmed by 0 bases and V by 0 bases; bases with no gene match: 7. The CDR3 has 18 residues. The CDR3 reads CSVEEWLAGGSSYNEQFF. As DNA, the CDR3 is TGCAGCGTTGAAGAGTGGCTAGCGGGGGGAAGCTCCTACAATGAGCAGTTCTTC.

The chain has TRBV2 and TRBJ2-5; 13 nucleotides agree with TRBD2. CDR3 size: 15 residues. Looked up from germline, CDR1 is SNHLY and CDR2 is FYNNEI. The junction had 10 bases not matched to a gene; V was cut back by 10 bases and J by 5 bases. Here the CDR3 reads CAKRRTSGSGETQYF. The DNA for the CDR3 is TGTGCCAAACGGCGGACTAGCGGGAGTGGGGAGACCCAGTACTTC.

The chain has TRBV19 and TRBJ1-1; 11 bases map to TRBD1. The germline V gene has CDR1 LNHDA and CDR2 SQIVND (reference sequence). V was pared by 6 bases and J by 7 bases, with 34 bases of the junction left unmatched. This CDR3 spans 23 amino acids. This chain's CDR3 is CASSTQDRGRGGGLGSKVGEAFF. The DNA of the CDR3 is TGTGCCAGTAGCACCCAGGACAGGGGGCGAGGGGGCGGGCTAGGTAGTAAAGTCGGTGAAGCTTTCTTT.

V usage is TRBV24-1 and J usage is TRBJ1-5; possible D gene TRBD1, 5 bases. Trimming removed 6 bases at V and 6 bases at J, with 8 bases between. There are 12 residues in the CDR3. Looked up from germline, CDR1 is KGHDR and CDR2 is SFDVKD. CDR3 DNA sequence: TGTGCCACCAGTTTAGGGGCTCAGCCCCAGCATTTT. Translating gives CATSLGAQPQHF.

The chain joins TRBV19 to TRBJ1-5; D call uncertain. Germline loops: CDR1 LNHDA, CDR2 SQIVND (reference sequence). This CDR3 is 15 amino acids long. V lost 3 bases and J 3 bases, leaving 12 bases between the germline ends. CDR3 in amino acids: CASSIIWSSNQPQHF. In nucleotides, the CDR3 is TGTGCCAGTAGTATCATCTGGAGTTCCAATCAGCCCCAGCATTTT.

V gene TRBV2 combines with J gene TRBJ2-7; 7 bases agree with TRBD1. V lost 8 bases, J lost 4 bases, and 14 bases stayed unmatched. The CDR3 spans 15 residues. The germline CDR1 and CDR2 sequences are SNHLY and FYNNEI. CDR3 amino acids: CASLQTPGQSYEQYF. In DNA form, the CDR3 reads TGTGCCAGCCTTCAGACCCCGGGACAGAGTTACGAGCAGTACTTC.

CDR3 protein: CASSQDSAEQYF. In nucleotides, the CDR3 is TGTGCCAGCAGCCAAGATAGTGCCGAGCAGTACTTC. J is TRBJ2-7 and V is TRBV3-1 (or the pseudogene TRBV3-2); unclear D gene. The CDR3 has 12 amino acids. The germline gives CDR1 LGHDT, CDR2 YNNKEL (reference sequence). The V end was cut by 0 bases, the J end by 6 bases, with 6 bases between.

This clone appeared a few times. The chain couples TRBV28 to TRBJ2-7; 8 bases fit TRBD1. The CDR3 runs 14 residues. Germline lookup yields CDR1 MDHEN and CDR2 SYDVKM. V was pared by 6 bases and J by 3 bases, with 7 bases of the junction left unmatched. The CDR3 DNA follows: TGTGCCAGCAGCCGAACAACAGGGGGCTACGAGCAGTACTTC. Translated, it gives CASSRTTGGYEQYF.

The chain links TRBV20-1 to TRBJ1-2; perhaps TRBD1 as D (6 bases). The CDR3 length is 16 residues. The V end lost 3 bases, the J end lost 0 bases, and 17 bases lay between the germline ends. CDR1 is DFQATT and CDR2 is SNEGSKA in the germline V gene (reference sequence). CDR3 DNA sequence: TGCAGTGCTAGTCTACAGGGACGGCTTACTAACTATGGCTACACCTTC. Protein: CSASLQGRLTNYGYTF.

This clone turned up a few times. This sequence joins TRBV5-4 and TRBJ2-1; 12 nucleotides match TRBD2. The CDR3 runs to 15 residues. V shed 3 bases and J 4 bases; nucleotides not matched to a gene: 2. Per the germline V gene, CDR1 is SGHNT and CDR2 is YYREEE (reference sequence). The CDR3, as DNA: TGTGCCAGCAGCTCGGGGACTAGCGGGTACAATGAGCAGTTCTTC. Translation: CASSSGTSGYNEQFF. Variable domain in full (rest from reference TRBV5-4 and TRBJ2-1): ETGVTQSPTHLIKTRGQQVTLRCSSQSGHNTVSWYQQALGQGPQFIFQYYREEENGRGNFPPRFSGLQFPNYSSELNVNALELDDSALYLCASSSGTSGYNEQFFGPGTRLTVL.